This T cell receptor (beta chain) was identified in a study of T cells in Graves' hyperthyroidism and ophthalmopathy. Study conclusions and caveats: In blood, most of the thyroid clonotypes expanded above 0.001 were also present. Ophthalmopathy, as predicted by the model, came a median roughly 6.5 months after the prediction.

Clinical symptoms, serum thyroxine and TRAb, thyroid ultrasound and orbital computed tomography were used for the diagnoses. The blood sample dates from first hyperthyroidism diagnosis, preceding any ophthalmopathy symptoms. The investigators amplified TCR beta CDR3 regions from RNA transcripts. The TCR CDR3 first-round RT-PCR relied on the HTBI primer set. Each CDR3 protein gets one entry after TCRdb re-called the multiplex PCR reads with MiXCR. Among around 700,000 distinct CDR3 sequences listed, under 20% were seen once. There are many counts of this clonotype. Its antigen is currently unknown. The V gene's germline CDR1 is LGHDT and CDR2 YNNKEL (reference sequence). Trimming left V 3 bases short and J 2 bases short, with 7 bases between. This CDR3 spans 13 amino acids.

This TCR was recovered from a woman aged 50 to 65 with Graves' hyperthyroidism that later progressed to Graves' ophthalmopathy. The chain employs TRBV3-1 and TRBJ1-2; D is unresolved. Sequenced material: blood. CDR3: CASSHGQNYGYTF. CDR3 DNA: TGTGCCAGCAGCCACGGGCAAAACTATGGCTACACCTTC.